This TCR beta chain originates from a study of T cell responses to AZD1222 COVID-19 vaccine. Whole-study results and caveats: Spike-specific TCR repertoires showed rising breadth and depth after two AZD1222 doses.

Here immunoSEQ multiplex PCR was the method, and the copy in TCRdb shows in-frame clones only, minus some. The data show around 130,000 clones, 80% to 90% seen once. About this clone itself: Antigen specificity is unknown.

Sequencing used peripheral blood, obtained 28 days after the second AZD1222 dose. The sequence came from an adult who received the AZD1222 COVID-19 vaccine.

The CDR3 coding sequence is TGTGCCAGCAGCCAAGGGACGGGGAACACTGAAGCTTTCTTT. It codes for CASSQGTGNTEAFF. V and J are TRBV6-5 and TRBJ1-1, with D perhaps TRBD1 (5 bases). V shed 6 bases and J shed 1 base, with 12 bases lying between them. The CDR3 extends over 14 amino acids. Germline V gene lookup returns CDR1 MNHEY and CDR2 SVGAGI.